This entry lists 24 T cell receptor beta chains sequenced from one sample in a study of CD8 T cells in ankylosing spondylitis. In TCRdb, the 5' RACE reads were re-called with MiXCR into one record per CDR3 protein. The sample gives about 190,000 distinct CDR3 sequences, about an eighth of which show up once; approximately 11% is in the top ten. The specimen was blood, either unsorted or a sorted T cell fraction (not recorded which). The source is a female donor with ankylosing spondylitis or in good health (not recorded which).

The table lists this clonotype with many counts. The CDR3 protein is CASSHTLNEQFF. The CDR3, as DNA: TGTGCCAGCAGTCATACTTTAAATGAGCAGTTCTTC. V is TRBV7-8 and J is TRBJ2-1; D gene uncertain. The germline gives CDR1 SGHVS, CDR2 FQNEAQ. Trimming stripped 6 bases from V and 7 bases from J, with 10 bases between. This CDR3 has 12 residues.

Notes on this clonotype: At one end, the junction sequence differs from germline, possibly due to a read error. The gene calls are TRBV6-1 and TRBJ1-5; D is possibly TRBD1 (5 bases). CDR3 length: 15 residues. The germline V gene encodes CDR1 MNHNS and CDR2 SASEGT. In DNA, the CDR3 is TGTGCCAGCAGTGAACTATCAGGGAGCAATCGGCCCCAGCATTTT. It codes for CASSELSGSNRPQHF.

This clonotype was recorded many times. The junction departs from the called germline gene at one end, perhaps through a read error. The CDR3 is CASSNSPGTAHF. The CDR3 DNA reads TGTGCCAGCAGTAACTCCCCCGGGACAGCACACTTC. The chain uses TRBV28 and TRBJ2-7, with 7 positions matching TRBD1. The CDR3 has 12 amino acids. Germline V CDR1 and CDR2: MDHEN, SYDVKM.

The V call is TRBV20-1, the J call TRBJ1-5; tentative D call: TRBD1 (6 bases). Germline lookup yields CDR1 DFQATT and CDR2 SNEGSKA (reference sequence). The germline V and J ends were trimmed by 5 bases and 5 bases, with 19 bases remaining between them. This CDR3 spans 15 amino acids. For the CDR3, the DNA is TGCAGTGCTCCGAGCCTCGGGACACCTGATCAGCCCCAGCATTTT. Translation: CSAPSLGTPDQPQHF.

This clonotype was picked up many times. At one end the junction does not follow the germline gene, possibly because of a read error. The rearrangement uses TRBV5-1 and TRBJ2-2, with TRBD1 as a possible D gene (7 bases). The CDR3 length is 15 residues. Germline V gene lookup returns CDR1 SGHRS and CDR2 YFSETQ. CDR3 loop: CASSSRGRTTGELFF. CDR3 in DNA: TGCGCTAGCAGTTCCAGGGGGAGGACCACCGGGGAGCTGTTTTTT.

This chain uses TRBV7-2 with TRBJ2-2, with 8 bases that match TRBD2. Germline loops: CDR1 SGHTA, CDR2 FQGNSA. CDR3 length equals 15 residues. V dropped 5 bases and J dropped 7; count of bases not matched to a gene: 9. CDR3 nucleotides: TGTGCCAGCAGCCCCAGCGGGAGTTGGGTCGGGGAGCTGTTTTTT. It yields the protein CASSPSGSWVGELFF.

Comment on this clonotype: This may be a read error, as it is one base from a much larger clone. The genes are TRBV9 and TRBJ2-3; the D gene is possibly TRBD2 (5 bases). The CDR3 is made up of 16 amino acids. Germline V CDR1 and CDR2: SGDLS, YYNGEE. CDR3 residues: CACSFSDLYRTDTQYF. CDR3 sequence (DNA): TGTGCCTGCAGCTTCTCGGACTTATATCGCACAGATACGCAGTATTTT.

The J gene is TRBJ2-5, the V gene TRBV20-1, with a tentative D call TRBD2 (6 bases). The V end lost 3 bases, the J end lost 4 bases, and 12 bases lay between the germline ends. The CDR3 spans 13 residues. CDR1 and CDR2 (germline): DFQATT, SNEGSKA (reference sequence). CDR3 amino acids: CSARGGWIETQYF. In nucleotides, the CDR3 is TGCAGTGCTAGGGGGGGATGGATAGAGACCCAGTACTTC.

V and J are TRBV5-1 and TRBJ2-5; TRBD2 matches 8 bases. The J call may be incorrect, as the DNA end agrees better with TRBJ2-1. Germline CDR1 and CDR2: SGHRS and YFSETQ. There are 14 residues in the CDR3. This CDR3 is CASSTQRELETQFF. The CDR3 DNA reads TGCGCCAGCAGCACCCAGCGGGAGTTAGAGACCCAGTTCTTC.

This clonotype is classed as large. DNA of the CDR3: TGTGCCACCAGTGACCGGGAGGTGTACAATGAGCAGTTCTTC. Its translation is CATSDREVYNEQFF. V gene TRBV24-1 combines with J gene TRBJ2-1; 7 positions agree with TRBD2. The CDR3 runs to 14 residues. The germline gives CDR1 KGHDR, CDR2 SFDVKD. The J segment lost 4 bases and the V segment lost 4 bases, leaving 3 bases of the junction unmatched.

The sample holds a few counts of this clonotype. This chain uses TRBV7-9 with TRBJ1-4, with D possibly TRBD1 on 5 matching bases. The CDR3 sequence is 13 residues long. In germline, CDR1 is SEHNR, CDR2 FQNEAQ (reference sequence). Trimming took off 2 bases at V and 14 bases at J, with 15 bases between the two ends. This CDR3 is CASSLSGAGRLFF. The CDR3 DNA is TGTGCCAGCAGCTTATCCGGGGCAGGGCGGCTGTTTTTT.

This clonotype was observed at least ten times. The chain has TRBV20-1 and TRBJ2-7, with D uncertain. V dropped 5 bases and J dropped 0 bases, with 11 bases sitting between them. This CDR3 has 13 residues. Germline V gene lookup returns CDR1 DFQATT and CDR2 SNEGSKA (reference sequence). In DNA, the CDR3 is TGCAGTGCTTCTACATCCGACTCCTACGAGCAGTACTTC. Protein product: CSASTSDSYEQYF.

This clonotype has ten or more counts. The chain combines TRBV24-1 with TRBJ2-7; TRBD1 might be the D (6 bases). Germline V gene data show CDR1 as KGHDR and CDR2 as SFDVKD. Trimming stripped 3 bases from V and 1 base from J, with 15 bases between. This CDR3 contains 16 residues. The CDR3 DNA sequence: TGTGCCACCAGTGATCCTTACAGGGATGGGTCCTACGAGCAGTACTTC. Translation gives CATSDPYRDGSYEQYF.

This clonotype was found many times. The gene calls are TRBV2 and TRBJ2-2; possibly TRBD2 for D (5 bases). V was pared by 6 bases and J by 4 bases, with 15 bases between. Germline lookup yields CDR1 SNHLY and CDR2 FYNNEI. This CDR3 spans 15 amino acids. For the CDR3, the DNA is TGTGCCAGCAGCCTCATGATGAGGGTCACCGGGGAGCTGTTTTTT. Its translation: CASSLMMRVTGELFF.

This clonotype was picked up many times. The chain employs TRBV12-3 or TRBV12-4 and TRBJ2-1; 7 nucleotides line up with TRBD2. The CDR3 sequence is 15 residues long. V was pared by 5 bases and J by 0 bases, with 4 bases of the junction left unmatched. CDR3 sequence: CASSASGSSYNEQFF. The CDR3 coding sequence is TGTGCCAGCAGTGCTAGCGGTAGCTCCTACAATGAGCAGTTCTTC.

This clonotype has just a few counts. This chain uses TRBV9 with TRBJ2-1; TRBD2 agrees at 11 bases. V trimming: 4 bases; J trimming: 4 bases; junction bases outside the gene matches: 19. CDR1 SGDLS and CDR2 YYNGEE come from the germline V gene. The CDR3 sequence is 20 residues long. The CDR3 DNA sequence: TGTGCCAGCAGCCGGAGGGGGTCCTCACTAGCGGGAGTAGATTACAATGAGCAGTTCTTC. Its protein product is CASSRRGSSLAGVDYNEQFF.

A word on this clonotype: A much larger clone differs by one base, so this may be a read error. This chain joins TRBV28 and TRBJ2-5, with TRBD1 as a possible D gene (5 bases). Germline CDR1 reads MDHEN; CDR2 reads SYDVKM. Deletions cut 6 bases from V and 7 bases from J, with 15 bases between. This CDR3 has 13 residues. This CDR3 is CASSTPGKGTQYF. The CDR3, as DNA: TGTGCCAGCAGCACCCCAGGGAAAGGGACCCAGTACTTC. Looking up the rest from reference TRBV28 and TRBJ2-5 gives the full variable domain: DVKVTQSSRYLVKRTGEKVFLECVQDMDHENMFWYRQDPGLGLRLIYFSYDVKMKEKGDIPEGYSVSREKKERFSLILESASTNQTSMYLCASSTPGKGTQYFGPGTRLLVL.

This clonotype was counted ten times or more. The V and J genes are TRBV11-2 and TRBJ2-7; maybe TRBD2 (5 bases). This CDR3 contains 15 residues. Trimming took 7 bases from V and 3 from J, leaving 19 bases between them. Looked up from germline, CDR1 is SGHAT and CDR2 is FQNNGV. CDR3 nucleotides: TGTGCCAGCACCCTTAGAGGGTTACTAAACTACGAGCAGTACTTC. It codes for CASTLRGLLNYEQYF.

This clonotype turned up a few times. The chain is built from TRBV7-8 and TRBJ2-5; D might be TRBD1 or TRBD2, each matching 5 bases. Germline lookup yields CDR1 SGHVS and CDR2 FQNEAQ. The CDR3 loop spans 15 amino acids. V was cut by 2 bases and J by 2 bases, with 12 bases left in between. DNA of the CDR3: TGTGCCAGCAGCTTACTGGGGACGTATCAAGAGACCCAGTACTTC. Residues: CASSLLGTYQETQYF.

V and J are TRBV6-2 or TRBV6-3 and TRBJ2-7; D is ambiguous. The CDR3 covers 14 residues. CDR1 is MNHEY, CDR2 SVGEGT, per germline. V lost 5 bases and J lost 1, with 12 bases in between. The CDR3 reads CASSGSKSSYEQYF. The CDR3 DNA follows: TGTGCCAGCAGTGGATCCAAGTCGTCCTACGAGCAGTACTTC.

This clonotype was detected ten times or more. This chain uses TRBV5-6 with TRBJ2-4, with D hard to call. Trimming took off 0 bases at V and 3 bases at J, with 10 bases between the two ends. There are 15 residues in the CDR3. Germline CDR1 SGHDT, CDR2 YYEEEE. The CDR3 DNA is TGTGCCAGCAGCTTGGCCAGAGGCGGCAAAAACATTCAGTACTTC. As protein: CASSLARGGKNIQYF.

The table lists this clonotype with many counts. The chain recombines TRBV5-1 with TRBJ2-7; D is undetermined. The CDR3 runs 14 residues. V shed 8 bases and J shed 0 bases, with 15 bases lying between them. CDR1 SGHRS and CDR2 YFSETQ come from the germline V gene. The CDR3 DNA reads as TGCGCCAGAGCAAGGGTCCAAAGCTCCTACGAGCAGTACTTC. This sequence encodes CARARVQSSYEQYF. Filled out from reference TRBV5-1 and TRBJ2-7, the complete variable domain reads KAGVTQTPRYLIKTRGQQVTLSCSPISGHRSVSWYQQTPGQGLQFLFEYFSETQRNKGNFPGRFSGRQFSNSRSEMNVSTLELGDSALYLCARARVQSSYEQYFGPGTRLTVT.

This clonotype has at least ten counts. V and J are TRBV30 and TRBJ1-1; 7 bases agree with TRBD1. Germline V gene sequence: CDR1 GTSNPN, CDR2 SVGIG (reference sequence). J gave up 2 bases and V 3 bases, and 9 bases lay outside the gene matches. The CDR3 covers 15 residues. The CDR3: CAWSQGGVGNTEAFF. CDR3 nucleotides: TGTGCCTGGAGCCAGGGGGGAGTGGGAAACACTGAAGCTTTCTTT. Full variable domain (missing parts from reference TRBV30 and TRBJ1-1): SQTIHQWPATLVQPVGSPLSLECTVEGTSNPNLYWYRQAAGRGLQLLFYSVGIGQISSEVPQNLSASRPQDRQFILSSKKLLLSDSGFYLCAWSQGGVGNTEAFFGQGTRLTVV.

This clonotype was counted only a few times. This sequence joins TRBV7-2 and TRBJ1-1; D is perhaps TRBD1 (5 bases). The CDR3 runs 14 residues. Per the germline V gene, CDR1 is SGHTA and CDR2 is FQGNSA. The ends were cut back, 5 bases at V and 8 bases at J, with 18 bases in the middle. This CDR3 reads CASSPWTLSEEAFF. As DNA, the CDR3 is TGTGCCAGCAGCCCTTGGACACTATCTGAAGAAGCTTTCTTT.